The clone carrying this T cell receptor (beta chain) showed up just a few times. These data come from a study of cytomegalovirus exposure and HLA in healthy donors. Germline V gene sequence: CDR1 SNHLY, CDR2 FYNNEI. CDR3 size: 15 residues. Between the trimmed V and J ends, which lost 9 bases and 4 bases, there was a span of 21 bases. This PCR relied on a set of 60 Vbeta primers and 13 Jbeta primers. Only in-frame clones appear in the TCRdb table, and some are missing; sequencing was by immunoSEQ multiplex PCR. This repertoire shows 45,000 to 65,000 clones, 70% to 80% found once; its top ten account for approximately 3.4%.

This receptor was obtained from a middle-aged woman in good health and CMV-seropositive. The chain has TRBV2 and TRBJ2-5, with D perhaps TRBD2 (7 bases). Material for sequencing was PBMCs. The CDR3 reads CARGGGTGGGETQYF. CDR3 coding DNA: TGTGCCAGAGGGGGGGGGACTGGGGGTGGAGAGACCCAGTACTTC.